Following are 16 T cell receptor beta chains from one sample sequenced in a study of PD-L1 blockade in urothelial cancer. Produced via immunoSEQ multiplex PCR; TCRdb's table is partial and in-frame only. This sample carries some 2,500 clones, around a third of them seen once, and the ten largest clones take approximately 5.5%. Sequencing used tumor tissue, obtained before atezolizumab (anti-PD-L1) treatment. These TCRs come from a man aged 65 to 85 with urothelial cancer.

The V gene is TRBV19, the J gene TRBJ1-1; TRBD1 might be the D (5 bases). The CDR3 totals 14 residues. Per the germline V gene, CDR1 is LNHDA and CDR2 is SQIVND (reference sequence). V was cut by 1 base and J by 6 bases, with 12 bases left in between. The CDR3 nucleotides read TGTGCCAGTAGTATAGTCGGGCAGGGTGCTGAAGCTTTCTTT. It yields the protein CASSIVGQGAEAFF.

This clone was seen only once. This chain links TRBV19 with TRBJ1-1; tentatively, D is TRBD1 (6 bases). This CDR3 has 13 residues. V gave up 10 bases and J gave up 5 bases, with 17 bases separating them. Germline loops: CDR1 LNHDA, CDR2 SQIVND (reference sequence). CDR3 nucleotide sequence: TGTGCCACCCAACGGGGGCCGTGGACTGAAGCTTTCTTT. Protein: CATQRGPWTEAFF.

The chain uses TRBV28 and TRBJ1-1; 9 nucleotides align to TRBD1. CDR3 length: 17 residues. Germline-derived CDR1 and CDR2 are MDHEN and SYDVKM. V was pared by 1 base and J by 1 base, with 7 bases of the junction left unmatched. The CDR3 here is CASSLSGTGRRNTEAFF. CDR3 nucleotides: TGTGCCAGCAGTTTATCCGGGACAGGGAGGAGGAACACTGAAGCTTTCTTT.

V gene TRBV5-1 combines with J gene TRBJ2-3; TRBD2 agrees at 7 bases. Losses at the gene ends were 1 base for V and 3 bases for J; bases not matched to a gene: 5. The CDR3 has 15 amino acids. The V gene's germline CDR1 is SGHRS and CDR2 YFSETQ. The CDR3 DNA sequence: TGCGCCAGCAGCTTGAGTGGGGGGGGTACAGATACGCAGTATTTT. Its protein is CASSLSGGGTDTQYF. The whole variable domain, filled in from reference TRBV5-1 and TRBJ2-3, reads KAGVTQTPRYLIKTRGQQVTLSCSPISGHRSVSWYQQTPGQGLQFLFEYFSETQRNKGNFPGRFSGRQFSNSRSEMNVSTLELGDSALYLCASSLSGGGTDTQYFGPGTRLTVL.

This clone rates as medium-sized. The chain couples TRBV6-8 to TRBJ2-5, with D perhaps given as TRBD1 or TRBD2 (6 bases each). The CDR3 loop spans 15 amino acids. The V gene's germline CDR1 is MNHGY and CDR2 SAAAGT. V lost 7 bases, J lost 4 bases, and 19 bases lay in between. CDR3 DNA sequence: TGTGCCAGCAACAACCCACAGGGACTCGCAGAGACCCAGTACTTC. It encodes CASNNPQGLAETQYF.

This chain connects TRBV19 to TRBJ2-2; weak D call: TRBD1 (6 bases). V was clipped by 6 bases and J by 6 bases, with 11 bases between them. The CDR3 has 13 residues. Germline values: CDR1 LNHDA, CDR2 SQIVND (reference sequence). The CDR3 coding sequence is TGTGCCAGTAGACAGGGTCGGGCCGGGGAGCTGTTTTTT. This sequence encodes CASRQGRAGELFF.

CDR3 sequence (DNA): TGTGCCAGCAGCTCGGTGGAGTATGGCTACACCTTC. Protein sequence: CASSSVEYGYTF. The chain is built from TRBV28 and TRBJ1-2; D not resolved. The V gene lost 6 bases and the J gene lost 5 bases, with 10 bases spanning the gap. CDR1 and CDR2 from the germline V gene are MDHEN and SYDVKM. The CDR3 is 12 amino acids.

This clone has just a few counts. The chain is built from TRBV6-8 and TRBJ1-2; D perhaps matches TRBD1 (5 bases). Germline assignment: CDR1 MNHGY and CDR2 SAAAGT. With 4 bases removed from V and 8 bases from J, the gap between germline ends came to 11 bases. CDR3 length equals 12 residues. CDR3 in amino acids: CASSFDSHGYTF. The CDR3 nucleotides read TGTGCCAGCAGTTTTGACAGTCACGGCTACACCTTC.

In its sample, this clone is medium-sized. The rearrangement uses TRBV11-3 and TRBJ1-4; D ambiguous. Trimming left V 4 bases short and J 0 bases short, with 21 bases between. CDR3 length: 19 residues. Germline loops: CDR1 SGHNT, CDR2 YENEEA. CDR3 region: CASSSIVLGSPATNEKLFF. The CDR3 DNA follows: TGTGCCAGCAGCTCCATAGTTCTCGGCAGCCCTGCAACTAATGAAAAACTGTTTTTT.

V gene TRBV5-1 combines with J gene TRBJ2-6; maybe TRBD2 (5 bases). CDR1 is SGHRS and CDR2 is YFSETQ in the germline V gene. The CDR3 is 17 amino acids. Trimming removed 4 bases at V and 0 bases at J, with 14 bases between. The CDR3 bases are TGCGCCAGCAGCCCCGCCGGGGTTTTCTCTGGGGCCAACGTCCTGACTTTC. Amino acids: CASSPAGVFSGANVLTF. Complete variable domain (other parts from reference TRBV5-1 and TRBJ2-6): KAGVTQTPRYLIKTRGQQVTLSCSPISGHRSVSWYQQTPGQGLQFLFEYFSETQRNKGNFPGRFSGRQFSNSRSEMNVSTLELGDSALYLCASSPAGVFSGANVLTFGAGSRLTVL.

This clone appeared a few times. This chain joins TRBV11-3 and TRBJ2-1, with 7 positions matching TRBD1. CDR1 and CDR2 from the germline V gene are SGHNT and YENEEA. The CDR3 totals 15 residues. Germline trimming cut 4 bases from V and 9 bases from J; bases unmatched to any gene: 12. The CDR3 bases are TGTGCCAGCAGCTCCAGACAGGGTGATGGGGCTGAGCAGTTCTTC. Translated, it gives CASSSRQGDGAEQFF.

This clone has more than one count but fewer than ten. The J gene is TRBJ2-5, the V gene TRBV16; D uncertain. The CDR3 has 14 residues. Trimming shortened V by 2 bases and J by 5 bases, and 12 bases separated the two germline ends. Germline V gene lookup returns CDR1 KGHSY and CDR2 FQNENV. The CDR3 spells CASSQLGLQETQYF. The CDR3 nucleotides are TGTGCCAGCAGCCAACTGGGTTTGCAGGAGACCCAGTACTTC.

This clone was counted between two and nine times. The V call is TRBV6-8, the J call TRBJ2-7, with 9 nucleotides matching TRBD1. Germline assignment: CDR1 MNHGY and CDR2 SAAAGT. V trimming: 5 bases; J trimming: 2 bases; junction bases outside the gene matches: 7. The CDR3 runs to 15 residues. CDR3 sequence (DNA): TGTGCCAGCAGTGAGACAGGGGGGATTACCTACGAGCAGTACTTC. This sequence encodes CASSETGGITYEQYF.

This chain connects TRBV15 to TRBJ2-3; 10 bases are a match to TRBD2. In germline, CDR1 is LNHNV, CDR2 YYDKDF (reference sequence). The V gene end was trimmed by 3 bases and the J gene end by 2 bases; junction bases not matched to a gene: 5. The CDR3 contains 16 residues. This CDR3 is CATSSGAGGFTDTQYF. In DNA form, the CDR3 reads TGTGCCACCAGCAGTGGAGCGGGGGGGTTCACAGATACGCAGTATTTT.

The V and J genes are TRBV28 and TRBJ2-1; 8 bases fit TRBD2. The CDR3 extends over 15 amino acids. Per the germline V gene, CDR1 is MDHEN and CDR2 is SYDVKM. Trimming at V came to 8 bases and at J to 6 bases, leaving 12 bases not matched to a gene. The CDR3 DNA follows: TGTGCCAGCCACCCGGGAGGGGCCAATGTCAATGAGCAGTTCTTC. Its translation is CASHPGGANVNEQFF.

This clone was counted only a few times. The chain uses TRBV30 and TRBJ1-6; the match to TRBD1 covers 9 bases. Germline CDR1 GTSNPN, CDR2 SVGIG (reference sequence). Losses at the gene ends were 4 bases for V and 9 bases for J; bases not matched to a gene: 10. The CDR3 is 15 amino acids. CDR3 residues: CAWTGRTGASSPLHF. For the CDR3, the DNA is TGTGCCTGGACAGGTCGGACAGGGGCAAGTTCACCCCTCCACTTT.